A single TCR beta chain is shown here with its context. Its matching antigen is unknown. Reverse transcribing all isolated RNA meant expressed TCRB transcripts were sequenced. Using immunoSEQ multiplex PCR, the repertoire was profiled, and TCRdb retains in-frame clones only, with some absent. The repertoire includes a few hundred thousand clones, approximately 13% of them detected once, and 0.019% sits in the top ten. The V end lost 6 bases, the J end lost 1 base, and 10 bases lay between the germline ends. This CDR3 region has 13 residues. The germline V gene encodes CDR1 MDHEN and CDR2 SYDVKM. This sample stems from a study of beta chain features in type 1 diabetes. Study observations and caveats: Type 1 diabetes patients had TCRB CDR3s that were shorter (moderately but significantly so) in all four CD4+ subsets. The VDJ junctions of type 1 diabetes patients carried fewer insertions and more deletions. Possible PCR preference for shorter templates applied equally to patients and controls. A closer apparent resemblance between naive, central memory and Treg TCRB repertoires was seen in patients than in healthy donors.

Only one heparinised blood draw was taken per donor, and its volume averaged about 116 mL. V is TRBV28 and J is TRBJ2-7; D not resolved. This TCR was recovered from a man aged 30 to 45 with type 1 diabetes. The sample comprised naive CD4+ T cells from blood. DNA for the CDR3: TGTGCCAGCAGCCAGGCCCCGTCCTACGAGCAGTACTTC. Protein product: CASSQAPSYEQYF. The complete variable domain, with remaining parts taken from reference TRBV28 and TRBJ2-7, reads DVKVTQSSRYLVKRTGEKVFLECVQDMDHENMFWYRQDPGLGLRLIYFSYDVKMKEKGDIPEGYSVSREKKERFSLILESASTNQTSMYLCASSQAPSYEQYFGPGTRLTVT.